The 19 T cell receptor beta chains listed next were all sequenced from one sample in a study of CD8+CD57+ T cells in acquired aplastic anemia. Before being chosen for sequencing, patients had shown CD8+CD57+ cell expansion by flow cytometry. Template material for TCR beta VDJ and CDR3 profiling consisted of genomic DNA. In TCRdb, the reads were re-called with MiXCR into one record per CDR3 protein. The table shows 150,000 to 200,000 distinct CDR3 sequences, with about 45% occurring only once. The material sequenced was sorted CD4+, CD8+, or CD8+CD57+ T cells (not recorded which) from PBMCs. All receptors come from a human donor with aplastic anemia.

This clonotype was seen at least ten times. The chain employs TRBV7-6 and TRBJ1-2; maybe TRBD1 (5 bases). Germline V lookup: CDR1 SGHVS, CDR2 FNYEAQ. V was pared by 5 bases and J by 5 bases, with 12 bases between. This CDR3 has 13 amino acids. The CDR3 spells CASSRDGKYGYTF. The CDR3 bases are TGTGCCAGCAGCCGGGACGGAAAATATGGCTACACCTTC.

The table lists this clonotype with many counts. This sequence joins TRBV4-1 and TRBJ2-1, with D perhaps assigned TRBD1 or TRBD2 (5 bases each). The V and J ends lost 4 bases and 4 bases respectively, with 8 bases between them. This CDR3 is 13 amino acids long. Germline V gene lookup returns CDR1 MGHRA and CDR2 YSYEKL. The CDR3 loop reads CASSPGPYNEQFF. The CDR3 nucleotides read TGCGCCAGCAGCCCGGGGCCTTACAATGAGCAGTTCTTC.

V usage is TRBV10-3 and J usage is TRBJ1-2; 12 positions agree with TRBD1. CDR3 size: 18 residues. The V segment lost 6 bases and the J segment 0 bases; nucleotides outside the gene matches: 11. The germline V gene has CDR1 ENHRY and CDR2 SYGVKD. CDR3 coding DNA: TGTGCCATCAGAGACGGGACAGGGGGCACTGAAGCTAACTATGGCTACACCTTC. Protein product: CAIRDGTGGTEANYGYTF.

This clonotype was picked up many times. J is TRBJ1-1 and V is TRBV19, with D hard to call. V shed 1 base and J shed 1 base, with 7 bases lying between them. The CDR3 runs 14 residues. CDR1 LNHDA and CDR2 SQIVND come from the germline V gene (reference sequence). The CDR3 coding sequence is TGTGCCAGTAGTATAGTACCAGGGAACACTGAAGCTTTCTTT. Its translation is CASSIVPGNTEAFF.

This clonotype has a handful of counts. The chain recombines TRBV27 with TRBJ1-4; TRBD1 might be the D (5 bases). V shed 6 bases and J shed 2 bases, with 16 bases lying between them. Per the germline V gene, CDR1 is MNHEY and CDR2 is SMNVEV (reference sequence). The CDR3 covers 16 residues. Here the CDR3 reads CASRLLGGTTNEKLFF. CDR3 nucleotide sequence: TGTGCCAGCAGGTTGTTGGGGGGAACGACTAATGAAAAACTGTTTTTT. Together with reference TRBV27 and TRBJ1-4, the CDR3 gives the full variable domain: EAQVTQNPRYLITVTGKKLTVTCSQNMNHEYMSWYRQDPGLGLRQIYYSMNVEVTDKGDVPEGYKVSRKEKRNFPLILESPSPNQTSLYFCASRLLGGTTNEKLFFGSGTQLSVL.

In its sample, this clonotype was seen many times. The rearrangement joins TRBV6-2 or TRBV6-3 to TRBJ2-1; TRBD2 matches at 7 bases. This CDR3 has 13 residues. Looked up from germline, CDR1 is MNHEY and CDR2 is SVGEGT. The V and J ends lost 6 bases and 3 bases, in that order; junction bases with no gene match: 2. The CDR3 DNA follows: TGTGCCAGCAGCATAGCGGGCTACAATGAGCAGTTCTTC. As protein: CASSIAGYNEQFF.

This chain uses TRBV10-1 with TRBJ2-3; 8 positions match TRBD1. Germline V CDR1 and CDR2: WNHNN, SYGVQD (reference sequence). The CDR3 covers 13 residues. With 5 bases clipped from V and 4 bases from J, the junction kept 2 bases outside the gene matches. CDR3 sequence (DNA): TGCGCCAGCAGTCGGACAGGGCCAGATACGCAGTATTTT. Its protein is CASSRTGPDTQYF.

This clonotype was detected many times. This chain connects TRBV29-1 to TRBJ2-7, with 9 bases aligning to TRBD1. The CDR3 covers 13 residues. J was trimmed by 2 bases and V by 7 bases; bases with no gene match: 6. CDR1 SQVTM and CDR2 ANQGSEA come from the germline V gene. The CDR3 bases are TGCAGCGCTCACCGGGACAGGGCCTACGAGCAGTACTTC. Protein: CSAHRDRAYEQYF.

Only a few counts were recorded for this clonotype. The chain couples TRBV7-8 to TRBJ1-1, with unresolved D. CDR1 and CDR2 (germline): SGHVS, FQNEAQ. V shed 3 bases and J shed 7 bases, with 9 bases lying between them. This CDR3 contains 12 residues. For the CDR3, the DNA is TGTGCCAGCAGCTTGGGGTCACATGAAGCTTTCTTT. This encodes CASSLGSHEAFF.

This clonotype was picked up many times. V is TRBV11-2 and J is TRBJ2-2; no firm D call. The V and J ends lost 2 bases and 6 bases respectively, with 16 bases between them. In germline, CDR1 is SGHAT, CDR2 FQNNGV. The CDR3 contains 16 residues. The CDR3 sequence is CASSLKVLWVAGELFF. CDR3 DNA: TGTGCCAGCAGCTTAAAGGTCCTGTGGGTGGCCGGGGAGCTGTTTTTT.

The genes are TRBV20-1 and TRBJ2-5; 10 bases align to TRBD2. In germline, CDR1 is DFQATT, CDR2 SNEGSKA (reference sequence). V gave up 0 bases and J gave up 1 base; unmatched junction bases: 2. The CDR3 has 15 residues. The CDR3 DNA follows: TGCAGTGCTAGAGAACTAGCGGGGAGCCAAGAGACCCAGTACTTC. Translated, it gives CSARELAGSQETQYF.

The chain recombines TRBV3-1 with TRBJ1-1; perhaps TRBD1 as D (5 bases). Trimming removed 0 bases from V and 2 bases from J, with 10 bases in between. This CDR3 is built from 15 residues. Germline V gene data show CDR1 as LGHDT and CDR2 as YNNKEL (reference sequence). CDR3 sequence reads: CASSQEGPANTEAFF. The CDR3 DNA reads TGTGCCAGCAGCCAAGAGGGACCAGCCAACACTGAAGCTTTCTTT.

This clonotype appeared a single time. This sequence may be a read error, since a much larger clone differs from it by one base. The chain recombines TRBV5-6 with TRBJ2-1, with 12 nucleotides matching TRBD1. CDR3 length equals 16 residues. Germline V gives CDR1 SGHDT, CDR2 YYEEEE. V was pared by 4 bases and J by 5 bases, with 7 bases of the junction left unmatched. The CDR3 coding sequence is TGTGCCAGCAGCGCACCGGGACAGGGGGCGCACAATGAGCAGTTCTTC. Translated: CASSAPGQGAHNEQFF.

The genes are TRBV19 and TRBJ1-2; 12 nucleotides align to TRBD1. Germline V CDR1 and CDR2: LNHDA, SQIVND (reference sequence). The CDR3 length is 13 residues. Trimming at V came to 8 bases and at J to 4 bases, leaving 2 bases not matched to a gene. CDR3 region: CASGTGGRYGYTF. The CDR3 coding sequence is TGTGCCAGTGGGACAGGGGGCCGCTATGGCTACACCTTC. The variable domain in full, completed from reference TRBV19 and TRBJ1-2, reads DGGITQSPKYLFRKEGQNVTLSCEQNLNHDAMYWYRQDPGQGLRLIYYSQIVNDFQKGDIAEGYSVSREKKESFPLTVTSAQKNPTAFYLCASGTGGRYGYTFGSGTRLTVV.

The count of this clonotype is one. CDR3 amino acids: CSARVAGGGGEQYF. The CDR3 nucleotides read TGCAGTGCTAGAGTAGCGGGAGGGGGCGGCGAGCAGTACTTC. J is TRBJ2-7 and V is TRBV20-1, with 11 bases identical to TRBD2. Looked up from germline, CDR1 is DFQATT and CDR2 is SNEGSKA (reference sequence). The V segment lost 1 base and the J segment 6 bases; nucleotides outside the gene matches: 5. CDR3 length: 14 amino acids.

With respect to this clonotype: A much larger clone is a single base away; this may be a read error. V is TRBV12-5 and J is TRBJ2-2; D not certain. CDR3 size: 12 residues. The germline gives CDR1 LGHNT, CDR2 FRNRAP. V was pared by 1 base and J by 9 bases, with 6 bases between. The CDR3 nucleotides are TGTGCTAGTGGTTTGGGCCAGCGGGAGCTGTTTTTT. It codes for CASGLGQRELFF.

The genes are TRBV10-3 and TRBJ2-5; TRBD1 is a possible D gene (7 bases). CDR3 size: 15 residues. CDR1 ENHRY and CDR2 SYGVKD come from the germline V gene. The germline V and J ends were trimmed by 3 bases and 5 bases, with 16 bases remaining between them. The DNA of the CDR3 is TGTGCCATCAGTGACTTAGGGGGCCGGGAGGAGACCCAGTACTTC. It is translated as CAISDLGGREETQYF.

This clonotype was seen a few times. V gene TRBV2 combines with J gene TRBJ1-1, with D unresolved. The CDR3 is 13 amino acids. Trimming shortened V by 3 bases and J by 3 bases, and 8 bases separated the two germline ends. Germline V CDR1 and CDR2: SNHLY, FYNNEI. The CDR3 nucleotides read TGTGCCAGCAGTGATTGGGAGGACACTGAAGCTTTCTTT. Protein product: CASSDWEDTEAFF.

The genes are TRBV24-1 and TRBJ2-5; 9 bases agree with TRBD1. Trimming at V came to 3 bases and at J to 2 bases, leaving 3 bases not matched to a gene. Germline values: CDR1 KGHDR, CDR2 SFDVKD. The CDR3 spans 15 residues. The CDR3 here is CATSDPGTGQETQYF. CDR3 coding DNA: TGTGCCACCAGTGATCCTGGGACAGGGCAAGAGACCCAGTACTTC.